This T cell receptor beta chain is drawn from a study of lymphopenia after photon versus proton radiotherapy (dated by TCRdb to about 2019). With regard to the full study: In patients with gastrointestinal tumors who developed high-grade lymphopenia, the study compared the immunological effects of photon radiation therapy with those of proton radiation therapy. The 20 or so patients in the cohort had gastrointestinal tumors, were treated with either photon or proton therapy, and subsequently developed lymphopenia. The study aimed to characterize how the two radiation modalities differ in their impact on the immune system. General study outcomes and caveats: The survival association was assessed only in patients who died, and the authors presented better survival with proton therapy as a possibility rather than a demonstrated result. During treatment, patients who received proton therapy stayed relatively stable, whereas patients who received photon therapy lost naive T cells and TCR diversity and gained effector/memory populations. Across the cohort, an inverse correlation was found between a larger post-nadir drop in TCR diversity and overall survival time among patients who died. After the lymphocyte count nadir, photon-treated repertoires showed oligoclonal expansion, especially of CD8+ Temra cells, which drove the drop in diversity.

Based on the germline V gene, the CDR1 and CDR2 sequences are KGHSH and LQKENI. From the cysteine up to the phenylalanine, the CDR3 has a length of 14 residues. Kept here is only the CDR3 DNA, which spans 42 bases and is read in frame from base 1. At the junction V is shortened by 5 bases and J by 6 bases; bases outside the gene matches: 7. On this clone: This receptor's antigen is unknown. No qualities accompany the bases; no much larger clone lies one base away.

Library construction relied on the immunoSEQ multiplex PCR assay. T cell repertoires were profiled with deep sequencing of rearranged TCR beta loci together with multiparametric flow cytometry. Imported from immuneACCESS, the table was reduced by TCRdb to in-frame sequences with V and J called. These copies leave out some clones; in studies compared against another copy, an unresolved V gene accounts for under half, and the cause of the remainder is not known. The sample has about 39,000 clones on record, around 90% of them singletons. 13% to 15% of the sample comes from the top ten. The input for sequencing was peripheral blood, taken from a patient treated with photon-based radiotherapy. This clonotype was obtained from a man aged 60 to 69 with cholangiocarcinoma. The rearrangement joined TRBV18 to TRBJ2-3; 8 of the junction bases match TRBD2. In nucleotides, the sequence is TGTGCCAGCTCAACAAAACGACTAGCGGATACGCAGTATTTT. It translates to CASSTKRLADTQYF.